This T cell receptor beta chain is drawn from a study of cytomegalovirus exposure and HLA in healthy donors. Use of 60 Vbeta and 13 Jbeta primers characterized the PCR. TCRdb's copy holds only in-frame clones and misses some; the assay was immunoSEQ multiplex PCR. The sample carries approximately 150,000 clones, 60% to 85% recorded once. Study-level findings and limits: A later analysis found that most CMV-associated TCR beta chains appeared HLA-restricted.

This clone was counted between two and nine times. Its antigen is undetermined. The CDR3 length is 14 residues. Looked up from germline, CDR1 is ENHRY and CDR2 is SYGVKD. V shed 4 bases and J 1 base; nucleotides not matched to a gene: 3. The sequenced sample was PBMCs. The clonotype originates from a man aged 35-49 years in good health and CMV-seronegative. The V and J genes are TRBV10-3 and TRBJ2-7, with 8 bases identical to TRBD1. DNA for the CDR3: TGTGCCATCAGTGCTGACAGGGGTTCCTACGAGCAGTACTTC. Translating it yields CAISADRGSYEQYF.